This T cell receptor (beta chain) emerged from a study of shared clonotypes between healthy human individuals. Study in general: The donor pool was made up of two women and a few men aged 18 to 49. Findings and limits, study-wide: A generally larger estimated richness was seen in naive subsets than in memory subsets.

CDR3 size: 15 residues. The V segment lost 0 bases and the J segment 5 bases; nucleotides outside the gene matches: 7. Germline CDR1 reads SGHRS; CDR2 reads YFSETQ. Produced via immunoSEQ multiplex PCR; TCRdb's table is partial and in-frame only. Among roughly 380,000 clones listed, about 96% were seen once. As to this clone: Its specificity is unknown.

This chain uses TRBV5-1 with TRBJ1-1; 7 nucleotides match TRBD1. The sequence was collected from a man younger than 40 in good health. Sequencing was carried out using memory CD8+ T cells sorted from blood. Stated subset: CD45RO+ cells pooled with CCR7-negative TemRA cells. Here the CDR3 DNA reads TGCGCCAGCAGCTTGGAGGCCCAGGGGGGGACTGAAGCTTTCTTT. This sequence encodes CASSLEAQGGTEAFF.